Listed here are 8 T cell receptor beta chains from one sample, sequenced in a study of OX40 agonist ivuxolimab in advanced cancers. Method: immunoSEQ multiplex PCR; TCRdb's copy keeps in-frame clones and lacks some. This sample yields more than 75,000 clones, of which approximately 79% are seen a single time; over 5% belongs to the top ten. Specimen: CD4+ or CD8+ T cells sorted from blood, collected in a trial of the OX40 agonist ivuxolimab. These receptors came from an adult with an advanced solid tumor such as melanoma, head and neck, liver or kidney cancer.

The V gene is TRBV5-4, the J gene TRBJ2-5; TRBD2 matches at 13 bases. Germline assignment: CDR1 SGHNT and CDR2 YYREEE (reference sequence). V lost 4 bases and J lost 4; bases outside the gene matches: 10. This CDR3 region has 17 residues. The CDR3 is CASSPSPRTSGGETQYF. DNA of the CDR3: TGTGCCAGCAGCCCAAGCCCCAGGACTAGCGGGGGAGAGACCCAGTACTTC.

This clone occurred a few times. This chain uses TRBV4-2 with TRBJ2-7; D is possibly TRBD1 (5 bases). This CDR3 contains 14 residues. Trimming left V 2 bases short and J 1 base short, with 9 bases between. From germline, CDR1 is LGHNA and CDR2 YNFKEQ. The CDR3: CASSQRQGSYEQYF. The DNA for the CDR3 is TGTGCCAGCAGCCAACGTCAGGGTTCCTACGAGCAGTACTTC.

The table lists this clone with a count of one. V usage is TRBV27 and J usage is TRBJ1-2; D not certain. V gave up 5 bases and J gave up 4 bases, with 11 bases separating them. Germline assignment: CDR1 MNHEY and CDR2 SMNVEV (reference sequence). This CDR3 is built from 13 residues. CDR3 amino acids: CASSPSGLYGYTF. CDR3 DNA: TGTGCCAGCAGTCCTTCTGGCCTCTATGGCTACACCTTC.

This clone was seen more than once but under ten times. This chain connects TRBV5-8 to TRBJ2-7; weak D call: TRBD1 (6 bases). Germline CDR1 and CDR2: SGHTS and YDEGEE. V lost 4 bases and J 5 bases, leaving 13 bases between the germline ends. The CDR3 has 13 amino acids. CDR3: CASSRGFRDEQYV. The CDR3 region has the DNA TGTGCCAGCAGCAGGGGGTTCAGGGACGAGCAGTACGTC.

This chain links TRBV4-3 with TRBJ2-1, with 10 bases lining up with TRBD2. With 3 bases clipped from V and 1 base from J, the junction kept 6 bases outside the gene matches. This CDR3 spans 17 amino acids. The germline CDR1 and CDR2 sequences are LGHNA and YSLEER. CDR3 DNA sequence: TGCGCCAGCAGCCAGGAGATAGCGGGAGGTTCCTACAATGAGCAGTTCTTC. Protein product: CASSQEIAGGSYNEQFF.

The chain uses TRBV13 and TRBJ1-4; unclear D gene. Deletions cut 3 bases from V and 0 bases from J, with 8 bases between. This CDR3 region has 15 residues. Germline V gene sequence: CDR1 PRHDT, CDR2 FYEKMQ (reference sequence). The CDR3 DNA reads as TGTGCCAGCAGCTTCGCGACATCAACTAATGAAAAACTGTTTTTT. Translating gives CASSFATSTNEKLFF.

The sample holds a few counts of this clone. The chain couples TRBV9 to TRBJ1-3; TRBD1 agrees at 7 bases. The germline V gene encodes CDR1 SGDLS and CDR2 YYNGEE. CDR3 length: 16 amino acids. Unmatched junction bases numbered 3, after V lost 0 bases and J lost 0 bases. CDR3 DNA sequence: TGTGCCAGCAGCGTAGTTGGGACAGTCTCTGGAAACACCATATATTTT. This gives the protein CASSVVGTVSGNTIYF.

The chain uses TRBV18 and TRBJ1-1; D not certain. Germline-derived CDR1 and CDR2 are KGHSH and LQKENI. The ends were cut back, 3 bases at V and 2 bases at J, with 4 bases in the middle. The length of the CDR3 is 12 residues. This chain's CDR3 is CASSPPNTEAFF. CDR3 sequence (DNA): TGTGCCAGCTCACCTCCCAACACTGAAGCTTTCTTT. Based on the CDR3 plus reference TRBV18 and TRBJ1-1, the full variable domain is NAGVMQNPRHLVRRRGQEARLRCSPMKGHSHVYWYRQLPEEGLKFMVYLQKENIIDESGMPKERFSAEFPKEGPSILRIQQVVRGDSAAYFCASSPPNTEAFFGQGTRLTVV.